This T cell receptor beta chain was profiled in a study of neurological immune-mediated disorders. The germline V gene has CDR1 SQVTM and CDR2 ANQGSEA. The V gene lost 3 bases and the J gene lost 2 bases, with 12 bases spanning the gap. The CDR3 is 14 amino acids. One entry per CDR3 protein, called by TCRdb with MiXCR from the 5' RACE reads. The sample includes roughly 38,000 distinct CDR3 sequences, approximately 12% of them seen just once. This clonotype showed up many times. Stated time point: technical triplicate 1. The sequence derives from a man in his 60s with HTLV-1-associated myelopathy (HAM/TSP). Sequencing was done on a sample of PBMCs. The chain combines TRBV29-1 with TRBJ2-3, with D perhaps TRBD2 (7 bases). The DNA for the CDR3 is TGCAGCGTTGATGGGGGGGGCTCCACAGATACGCAGTATTTT. Translating it yields CSVDGGGSTDTQYF.